Shown below are 17 T cell receptor beta chains from a single sample sequenced in a study of blood T cell repertoires in COVID-19. Only in-frame clones appear in the TCRdb table, and some are missing; sequencing was by immunoSEQ multiplex PCR. The sample carries about 160,000 clones, less than 85% recorded once. Sequences were obtained from peripheral blood. The receptor set was obtained from a middle-aged woman with COVID-19, enrolled during active disease.

CDR3 sequence: CASSARPTGAQETQYF. The CDR3 DNA sequence: TGTGCCAGCAGTGCCCGACCCACAGGGGCCCAAGAGACCCAGTACTTC. V and J are TRBV27 and TRBJ2-5; 7 nucleotides line up with TRBD1. Germline lookup yields CDR1 MNHEY and CDR2 SMNVEV (reference sequence). Trimming cost V 5 bases and J 1 base; bases outside gene matches: 10. This CDR3 contains 16 residues.

The chain recombines TRBV14 with TRBJ2-3, with unresolved D. There are 14 residues in the CDR3. Trimming cost V 2 bases and J 1 base, with 7 bases left between them. CDR1 and CDR2 (germline): SGHDN, FVKESK. This chain's CDR3 is CASSQYRGTDTQYF. In DNA form, the CDR3 reads TGTGCCAGCAGCCAATACCGGGGCACAGATACGCAGTATTTT.

The V gene is TRBV7-3, the J gene TRBJ2-5; 7 nucleotides line up with TRBD1. Per the germline V gene, CDR1 is SGHTA and CDR2 is FQGTGA. The junction had 9 bases not matched to a gene; V was cut back by 11 bases and J by 3 bases. There are 13 residues in the CDR3. CDR3 in DNA: TGTGCCTCCTCGAAAACAGGGGAAGAGACCCAGTACTTC. Protein product: CASSKTGEETQYF.

Many counts were recorded for this clone. This rearrangement joins TRBV19 to TRBJ2-2, with TRBD2 matching over 10 bases. The CDR3 totals 15 residues. Germline V gene lookup returns CDR1 LNHDA and CDR2 SQIVND (reference sequence). After removal of 6 bases from V and 5 bases from J, the junction contained 6 bases not matched to a gene. CDR3 loop: CASRNLAGVTGELFF. The CDR3 region has the DNA TGTGCCAGTAGAAATCTAGCGGGGGTTACCGGGGAGCTGTTTTTT. The full variable domain, with the rest looked up from reference TRBV19 and TRBJ2-2, is DGGITQSPKYLFRKEGQNVTLSCEQNLNHDAMYWYRQDPGQGLRLIYYSQIVNDFQKGDIAEGYSVSREKKESFPLTVTSAQKNPTAFYLCASRNLAGVTGELFFGEGSRLTVL.

The V and J genes are TRBV15 and TRBJ1-1, with D possibly TRBD1 on 6 matching bases. Germline V CDR1 and CDR2: LNHNV, YYDKDF (reference sequence). The CDR3 sequence is 14 residues long. V lost 4 bases to trimming and J lost 0 bases, with 9 bases between them. CDR3 sequence (DNA): TGTGCCACCAGCACCACAGGGATGAACACTGAAGCTTTCTTT. This sequence encodes CATSTTGMNTEAFF.

The genes are TRBV3-1 (or the pseudogene TRBV3-2) and TRBJ2-2; 8 nucleotides align to TRBD2. Germline loops: CDR1 LGHDT, CDR2 YNNKEL (reference sequence). V dropped 8 bases and J dropped 8; count of bases not matched to a gene: 13. This CDR3 region has 15 residues. CDR3 amino acids: CASAELAVLGGELFF. The CDR3 DNA is TGTGCCAGCGCTGAACTAGCGGTCCTGGGGGGGGAGCTGTTTTTT.

The chain is built from TRBV3-1 (or the pseudogene TRBV3-2) and TRBJ1-2, with 8 positions matching TRBD1. This CDR3 is 12 amino acids long. The V gene end was trimmed by 4 bases and the J gene end by 6 bases; junction bases not matched to a gene: 1. CDR1 is LGHDT and CDR2 is YNNKEL in the germline V gene (reference sequence). The CDR3 here is CASSRTGNGYTF. Written as DNA, the CDR3 is TGTGCCAGCAGCCGGACAGGGAATGGCTACACCTTC.

This rearrangement joins TRBV7-8 to TRBJ2-5; 8 nucleotides line up with TRBD2. Germline assignment: CDR1 SGHVS and CDR2 FQNEAQ. Trimming took 5 bases from V and 1 from J; bases not matched to a gene: 12. CDR3 length equals 17 residues. CDR3: CASSPYLIAGGQETQYF. In nucleotides, the CDR3 is TGTGCCAGCAGCCCCTATTTAATTGCGGGAGGCCAAGAGACCCAGTACTTC.

The chain couples TRBV24-1 to TRBJ1-4; 8 nucleotides match TRBD1. Trimming removed 3 bases from V and 6 bases from J; junction bases left unmatched: 5. The CDR3 covers 15 residues. Germline-derived CDR1 and CDR2 are KGHDR and SFDVKD. This CDR3 reads CATSDPRGRDEKLFF. The DNA of the CDR3 is TGTGCCACCAGTGATCCCAGGGGGCGCGATGAAAAACTGTTTTTT.

V is TRBV3-1 (or the pseudogene TRBV3-2) and J is TRBJ2-1; D is possibly TRBD2 (5 bases). The V gene's germline CDR1 is LGHDT and CDR2 YNNKEL (reference sequence). This CDR3 is 14 amino acids long. V shed 7 bases and J shed 7 bases, with 17 bases lying between them. The CDR3 nucleotides are TGTGCCAGCACAGGTCCTTTTGGCGGGAATGAGCAGTTCTTC. Protein product: CASTGPFGGNEQFF.

The chain links TRBV3-1 (or the pseudogene TRBV3-2) to TRBJ2-3, with D possibly being TRBD1 (6 bases). The ends were cut back, 0 bases at V and 1 base at J, with 8 bases in the middle. Germline assignment: CDR1 LGHDT and CDR2 YNNKEL (reference sequence). The CDR3 covers 15 residues. For the CDR3, the DNA is TGTGCCAGCAGCCAAGAAGGGGGACGCACAGATACGCAGTATTTT. The encoded protein is CASSQEGGRTDTQYF.

The genes are TRBV6-4 and TRBJ2-1; 10 nucleotides match TRBD2. Germline V lookup: CDR1 MRHNA, CDR2 SNTAGT. The CDR3 totals 16 residues. Unmatched junction bases numbered 4, after V lost 1 base and J lost 4 bases. The CDR3 DNA reads TGTGCCAGCAGTGACTTAGCGGGAGGAGGGTACAATGAGCAGTTCTTC. Protein sequence: CASSDLAGGGYNEQFF.

The chain couples TRBV7-3 to TRBJ1-1, with a weak D call TRBD1 (5 bases). This CDR3 is built from 15 residues. Trimming removed 0 bases from V and 1 base from J, with 9 bases in between. Germline V gene data show CDR1 as SGHTA and CDR2 as FQGTGA. In DNA form, the CDR3 reads TGTGCCAGCAGCTTAACAGGGGTTGGGAACACTGAAGCTTTCTTT. Translated: CASSLTGVGNTEAFF. The variable domain in full, completed from reference TRBV7-3 and TRBJ1-1, reads GAGVSQTPSNKVTEKGKYVELRCDPISGHTALYWYRQSLGQGPEFLIYFQGTGAADDSGLPNDRFFAVRPEGSVSTLKIQRTERGDSAVYLCASSLTGVGNTEAFFGQGTRLTVV.

The V gene is TRBV2, the J gene TRBJ1-5; the match to TRBD1 covers 7 bases. The length of the CDR3 is 15 residues. Germline CDR1 SNHLY, CDR2 FYNNEI. V shed 5 bases and J 3 bases; nucleotides not matched to a gene: 7. CDR3 DNA: TGTGCCAGCAGTAGACAGGGACCCCACAATCAGCCCCAGCATTTT. Amino acids: CASSRQGPHNQPQHF.

The chain recombines TRBV9 with TRBJ1-3, with TRBD1 matching over 7 bases. The germline CDR1 and CDR2 sequences are SGDLS and YYNGEE. The CDR3 covers 16 residues. J gave up 5 bases and V 3 bases, and 11 bases lay outside the gene matches. CDR3 sequence: CASSAHLGTDRNTIYF. The CDR3 DNA is TGTGCCAGCAGCGCCCACCTCGGGACAGACAGAAACACCATATATTTT. The complete variable domain, with remaining parts taken from reference TRBV9 and TRBJ1-3, reads DSGVTQTPKHLITATGQRVTLRCSPRSGDLSVYWYQQSLDQGLQFLIQYYNGEERAKGNILERFSAQQFPDLHSELNLSSLELGDSALYFCASSAHLGTDRNTIYFGEGSWLTVV.

This clone was counted between two and nine times. This rearrangement joins TRBV15 to TRBJ1-1; D gene uncertain. Trimming stripped 0 bases from V and 5 bases from J, with 10 bases between. The germline CDR1 and CDR2 sequences are LNHNV and YYDKDF (reference sequence). This CDR3 comprises 14 residues. The DNA for the CDR3 is TGTGCCACCAGCAGAGACGCGGGAGTTACTGAAGCTTTCTTT. Its translation is CATSRDAGVTEAFF.

The V call is TRBV27, the J call TRBJ2-7; no clear D gene. The CDR3 totals 13 residues. CDR1 and CDR2 (germline): MNHEY, SMNVEV (reference sequence). Trimming shortened V by 3 bases and J by 1 base, and 7 bases separated the two germline ends. CDR3: CASSFGASYEQYF. The CDR3 bases are TGTGCCAGCAGTTTTGGAGCGTCCTACGAGCAGTACTTC.